Below are 16 T cell receptor beta chains sequenced from a single sample in a study of blood T cells in healthy people across ages. Using a J-beta primer mix together with a sample-barcoded 5' primer, a second PCR was run for about 6 to 11 cycles. MiXCR was run by TCRdb on the 5' RACE reads, yielding one entry per CDR3 protein. The sample shows 800,000 or so distinct CDR3 sequences, around 50% of them seen only once. Material for sequencing was blood. The receptors come from an elderly man in good health.

This clonotype has a handful of counts. This rearrangement joins TRBV12-3 or TRBV12-4 to TRBJ2-5, with TRBD2 matching over 7 bases. This CDR3 is built from 14 residues. J gave up 3 bases and V 8 bases, and 9 bases lay outside the gene matches. The CDR3 protein is CASARGVREETQYF. The CDR3 DNA reads as TGTGCCAGCGCCCGGGGGGTACGGGAAGAGACCCAGTACTTC.

This chain connects TRBV5-1 to TRBJ1-6; D is ambiguous. The V end lost 0 bases, the J end lost 8 bases, and 6 bases lay between the germline ends. The CDR3 has 13 amino acids. Germline V CDR1 and CDR2: SGHRS, YFSETQ. The CDR3 loop reads CASSLDLYSPLHF. DNA of the CDR3: TGCGCCAGCAGCTTGGACCTGTATTCACCCCTCCACTTT.

The chain couples TRBV15 to TRBJ2-1; D remains unclear. Trimming took off 2 bases at V and 0 bases at J, with 17 bases between the two ends. The CDR3 is made up of 18 amino acids. Per germline, CDR1 LNHNV and CDR2 YYDKDF (reference sequence). Written as DNA, the CDR3 is TGTGCCACCAGCAGATCGGTGGCCCGCCTAAGCTCCTACAATGAGCAGTTCTTC. This codes for CATSRSVARLSSYNEQFF.

Note on this clonotype: The junction differs from germline at one of its ends, possibly a read error. The J gene is TRBJ2-2, the V gene TRBV27; weak D call: TRBD1 (7 bases). CDR3 length: 15 amino acids. Germline values: CDR1 MNHEY, CDR2 SMNVEV (reference sequence). This CDR3 is CASRHETGTGGELFF. The CDR3 nucleotides are TGTGCCAGCAGACATGAGACAGGGACTGGCGGGGAGTTGTTTTTT.

The chain carries TRBV7-3 and TRBJ2-7; D not certain. The germline CDR1 and CDR2 sequences are SGHTA and FQGTGA. The CDR3 has 15 residues. Trimming pared 5 bases from V and 7 bases from J, leaving 21 bases between. CDR3 sequence reads: CASSPRSGTNNEQYF. CDR3 DNA sequence: TGTGCCAGCAGCCCACGATCGGGCACTAACAATGAGCAGTACTTC.

The chain links TRBV20-1 to TRBJ2-5, with 8 bases lining up with TRBD1. This CDR3 is built from 14 residues. Germline CDR1 is DFQATT and CDR2 is SNEGSKA (reference sequence). J gave up 4 bases and V 6 bases, and 10 bases lay outside the gene matches. The CDR3 DNA reads TGCAGTGCCCCCAGGGGGCTACGTTCAGAGACCCAGTACTTC. It encodes CSAPRGLRSETQYF.

This clonotype was recorded at least ten times. A read error is possible here, since a much larger clone lies one base away. The CDR3 nucleotides read TGTGCCAGCAGTTATGTTGTTGGTCTAGCGGGCCTTAGCTCCTACAATGAGCAGTACTTC. Translation: CASSYVVGLAGLSSYNEQYF. The chain is built from TRBV6-2 or TRBV6-3 and TRBJ2-1, with 8 nucleotides matching TRBD2. The J call may be incorrect, as the DNA end agrees better with TRBJ2-7. The CDR3 spans 20 residues. Germline V lookup: CDR1 MNHEY, CDR2 SVGEGT.

This clonotype was detected ten times or more. This chain uses TRBV5-1 with TRBJ2-1; TRBD2 aligns across 7 bases. Germline assignment: CDR1 SGHRS and CDR2 YFSETQ. This CDR3 region has 15 residues. With 0 bases clipped from V and 3 bases from J, the junction kept 3 bases outside the gene matches. The CDR3 here is CASSLASGVYNEQFF. CDR3 sequence (DNA): TGCGCCAGCAGCTTGGCCAGCGGGGTCTACAATGAGCAGTTCTTC.

This clonotype was seen a few times. This rearrangement joins TRBV4-3 to TRBJ2-7; a weak D match, TRBD2 (5 bases). V lost 8 bases and J 0 bases, leaving 20 bases between the germline ends. Germline V CDR1 and CDR2: LGHNA, YSLEER. This CDR3 has 16 residues. The CDR3 sequence is CASAPFRGLSSYEQYF. In DNA form, the CDR3 reads TGCGCCAGCGCACCATTTCGAGGACTGAGCTCCTACGAGCAGTACTTC.

The chain has TRBV6-2 or TRBV6-3 and TRBJ2-1; the D gene is possibly TRBD2 (6 bases). Germline V gene sequence: CDR1 MNHEY, CDR2 SVGEGT. The V end lost 6 bases, the J end lost 6 bases, and 18 bases lay between the germline ends. The CDR3 is 15 amino acids. In DNA, the CDR3 is TGTGCCAGCAGCCCCCGGGCGGGAAGTACCAATGAGCAGTTCTTC. Its protein is CASSPRAGSTNEQFF.

The rearrangement links TRBV3-1 to TRBJ1-6; TRBD1 matches 9 bases. CDR1 is LGHDT and CDR2 is YNNKEL in the germline V gene (reference sequence). The ends lost 5 bases at V and 6 bases at J; junction bases unmatched: 5. This CDR3 has 15 residues. CDR3 sequence: CASSSRDRANSPLHF. CDR3 nucleotides: TGTGCCAGCAGCAGCCGGGACAGGGCTAATTCACCCCTCCACTTT.

This clonotype turned up a few times. The chain recombines TRBV7-3 with TRBJ1-1; TRBD1 is a possible D gene (6 bases). CDR1 and CDR2 (germline): SGHTA, FQGTGA. The CDR3 covers 14 residues. Trimming cost V 4 bases and J 0 bases, with 9 bases left between them. The chain's CDR3 is CASSSDSVNTEAFF. The DNA of the CDR3 is TGTGCCAGCAGCTCGGACAGCGTGAACACTGAAGCTTTCTTT.

This chain links TRBV5-4 with TRBJ2-1; 9 bases align to TRBD2. The V and J ends lost 7 bases and 5 bases, in that order; junction bases with no gene match: 13. Per germline, CDR1 SGHNT and CDR2 YYREEE (reference sequence). The CDR3 runs 16 residues. In DNA form, the CDR3 reads TGTGCCAGCGGGGGTCTAGCGGGGAACCGAAACAATGAGCAGTTCTTC. Its protein is CASGGLAGNRNNEQFF.

V usage is TRBV4-3 and J usage is TRBJ2-4, with D maybe TRBD2 (6 bases). This CDR3 comprises 16 residues. Germline V gives CDR1 LGHNA, CDR2 YSLEER. V was pared by 0 bases and J by 0 bases, with 9 bases between. CDR3 sequence: CASSQDGGLAKNIQYF. The CDR3 DNA reads as TGCGCCAGCAGCCAAGATGGGGGACTAGCCAAAAACATTCAGTACTTC.

This clonotype showed up just a few times. DNA of the CDR3: TGCAGTGCCGGGAATAGCAATCAGCCCCAGCATTTT. Translated: CSAGNSNQPQHF. This chain links TRBV20-1 with TRBJ1-5; D unclear. The CDR3 is 12 amino acids. The V gene lost 6 bases and the J gene lost 0 bases, with 6 bases spanning the gap. Germline V gene data show CDR1 as DFQATT and CDR2 as SNEGSKA (reference sequence).

This clonotype was counted many times. The V and J genes are TRBV29-1 and TRBJ1-1; TRBD1 matches at 7 bases. Germline CDR1 reads SQVTM; CDR2 reads ANQGSEA. The CDR3 length is 15 residues. V lost 4 bases to trimming and J lost 1 base; unmatched junction nucleotides: 9. The CDR3 DNA sequence: TGCAGCGTTGTCAAGGGGGCGCAAGGGAACACTGAAGCTTTCTTT. Translation: CSVVKGAQGNTEAFF.